These 20 T cell receptor beta chains were sequenced from one sample in a study of PD-L1 blockade in urothelial cancer. The method was immunoSEQ multiplex PCR; TCRdb's version includes in-frame clones alone and lacks a portion of them. The sample has 45,000 to 50,000 clones, approximately 90% seen once. The sequences come from PBMCs, collected around atezolizumab (anti-PD-L1) treatment. Receptor source: an elderly man with urothelial cancer.

The chain uses TRBV2 and TRBJ1-2; 9 positions agree with TRBD1. V lost 6 bases to trimming and J lost 7 bases; unmatched junction nucleotides: 3. The CDR3 loop spans 12 amino acids. Germline CDR1 and CDR2: SNHLY and FYNNEI. DNA of the CDR3: TGTGCCAGCAGGGGGACAGGGAGTGGCTACACCTTC. Its translation is CASRGTGSGYTF.

The chain employs TRBV6-6 and TRBJ1-2, with 7 bases aligning to TRBD1. Germline V lookup: CDR1 MNHNY, CDR2 SVGAGI (reference sequence). Trimming removed 6 bases from V and 2 bases from J; junction bases left unmatched: 9. The CDR3 is made up of 15 amino acids. CDR3 region: CASRSGAGGNYGYTF. DNA of the CDR3: TGTGCCAGCAGGTCTGGGGCAGGGGGAAACTATGGCTACACCTTC.

This CDR3 is CASRTGSYEQYF. The CDR3 nucleotides are TGCGCCAGCAGGACAGGATCCTACGAGCAGTACTTC. The chain employs TRBV23-1 and TRBJ2-7, with D possibly being TRBD1 (6 bases). TRBV23-1 falls under the ORF class, with uncertain function. The CDR3 has 12 residues. Trimming pared 6 bases from V and 1 base from J, leaving 7 bases between.

The rearrangement uses TRBV9 and TRBJ2-7, with 15 nucleotides matching TRBD2. Germline CDR1 reads SGDLS; CDR2 reads YYNGEE. V shed 4 bases and J 5 bases; nucleotides not matched to a gene: 10. The CDR3 length is 17 residues. CDR3 residues: CASSPRTSGRGNHEQYF. DNA of the CDR3: TGTGCCAGCAGCCCCAGGACTAGCGGGAGGGGCAACCACGAGCAGTACTTC.

The chain carries TRBV4-1 and TRBJ1-1; unclear D gene. V shed 4 bases and J shed 1 base, with 19 bases lying between them. CDR3 length equals 17 residues. Germline V gives CDR1 MGHRA, CDR2 YSYEKL. The CDR3 protein is CASSRNLGSGGNTEAFF. The CDR3 bases are TGCGCCAGCAGCCGAAATCTTGGATCCGGCGGGAACACTGAAGCTTTCTTT.

The chain is built from TRBV11-2 and TRBJ1-4; TRBD1 is a possible D gene (6 bases). Germline V lookup: CDR1 SGHAT, CDR2 FQNNGV. The CDR3 length is 15 residues. Trimming stripped 3 bases from V and 4 bases from J, with 12 bases between. The CDR3 nucleotides read TGTGCCAGCAGCTTGAGGGGGAGCGTTAATGAAAAACTGTTTTTT. Translating gives CASSLRGSVNEKLFF.

The chain carries TRBV7-2 and TRBJ2-7, with TRBD2 matching over 7 bases. J lost 6 bases, V lost 5 bases, and 10 bases had no gene match. Looked up from germline, CDR1 is SGHTA and CDR2 is FQGNSA. The CDR3 is 14 residues long. The CDR3 DNA reads TGTGCCAGCAGCAGTCATGCGGGAGTCGTCGAGCAGTACTTC. It encodes CASSSHAGVVEQYF.

This clone was counted a single time. The chain uses TRBV6-1 and TRBJ1-1; maybe TRBD1 (6 bases). V gave up 4 bases and J gave up 1 base, with 7 bases separating them. Per germline, CDR1 MNHNS and CDR2 SASEGT. The CDR3 contains 13 residues. The CDR3 loop reads CASSVQGNTEAFF. For the CDR3, the DNA is TGTGCCAGCAGTGTACAGGGGAACACTGAAGCTTTCTTT.

The rearrangement links TRBV7-6 to TRBJ1-5; D unclear. Between the trimmed V and J ends, which lost 2 bases and 3 bases, there was a span of 17 bases. Germline V gene data show CDR1 as SGHVS and CDR2 as FNYEAQ. The length of the CDR3 is 17 residues. CDR3 amino acids: CASSLFPRGQYNQPQHF. The CDR3 DNA is TGTGCCAGCAGCTTATTTCCTCGAGGGCAGTACAATCAGCCCCAGCATTTT.

The table lists this clone with a few counts. The rearrangement links TRBV6-6 to TRBJ1-4; 8 nucleotides agree with TRBD1. J was trimmed by 7 bases and V by 0 bases; bases with no gene match: 4. CDR3 length: 15 amino acids. Germline V gene data show CDR1 as MNHNY and CDR2 as SVGAGI (reference sequence). CDR3 bases: TGTGCCAGCAGTTACTCGGACAGGGTGGGTGAAAAACTGTTTTTT. Translating it yields CASSYSDRVGEKLFF.

The gene calls are TRBV11-2 and TRBJ2-3, with D maybe TRBD2 (5 bases). The CDR3 runs 14 residues. The germline V gene has CDR1 SGHAT and CDR2 FQNNGV. Trimming pared 5 bases from V and 0 bases from J, leaving 9 bases between. CDR3 sequence reads: CASSLRTSTDTQYF. The CDR3 coding sequence is TGTGCCAGCAGCCTGAGGACTAGCACAGATACGCAGTATTTT.

V is TRBV6-1 and J is TRBJ1-5; D is undetermined. CDR3 length equals 14 residues. Germline-derived CDR1 and CDR2 are MNHNS and SASEGT. Trimming cost V 10 bases and J 0 bases, with 13 bases left between them. The CDR3 DNA reads TGTGCCACAAGATCCGAGTTTAGCAATCAGCCCCAGCATTTT. It yields the protein CATRSEFSNQPQHF.

The chain has TRBV5-1 and TRBJ2-7; the D is unclear. This CDR3 is built from 14 residues. The germline V gene encodes CDR1 SGHRS and CDR2 YFSETQ. V lost 0 bases, J lost 3 bases, and 10 bases lay in between. The CDR3: CASSLGASLYEQYF. The CDR3 region has the DNA TGCGCCAGCAGCTTGGGGGCCAGTCTCTACGAGCAGTACTTC.

This chain links TRBV7-9 with TRBJ2-7, with 7 bases identical to TRBD1. CDR1 SEHNR and CDR2 FQNEAQ come from the germline V gene (reference sequence). This CDR3 has 13 residues. With V trimmed by 5 bases and J by 5 bases, 6 bases remained unmatched. Here the CDR3 DNA reads TGTGCCAGCAGCGTAATACAGGGGAACGAGCAGTACTTC. It is translated as CASSVIQGNEQYF.

This rearrangement joins TRBV6-1 to TRBJ1-4; D call uncertain. The V and J ends lost 2 bases and 12 bases respectively, with 16 bases between them. Germline V lookup: CDR1 MNHNS, CDR2 SASEGT. The CDR3 totals 14 residues. The CDR3 bases are TGTGCCAGCAGTGAACTTTTTGACAACGTGGAACTGTTTTTT. It yields the protein CASSELFDNVELFF.

The chain carries TRBV5-4 and TRBJ2-2; 9 bases align to TRBD1. Losses at the gene ends were 6 bases for V and 4 bases for J; bases not matched to a gene: 7. The CDR3 length is 15 residues. Germline CDR1 reads SGHNT; CDR2 reads YYREEE (reference sequence). The CDR3 reads CASNDRGAGTGELFF. CDR3 coding DNA: TGTGCCAGCAACGACAGGGGGGCGGGCACCGGGGAGCTGTTTTTT.

This sequence joins TRBV7-6 and TRBJ2-1, with 12 bases matching TRBD2. With 6 bases clipped from V and 8 bases from J, the junction kept 20 bases outside the gene matches. The CDR3 covers 19 residues. Germline V gene data show CDR1 as SGHVS and CDR2 as FNYEAQ. Here the CDR3 reads CASSPEASGRARVRYEQFF. The CDR3 nucleotides are TGTGCCAGCAGTCCAGAGGCTAGCGGGAGGGCCAGGGTAAGGTATGAGCAGTTCTTC.

The rearrangement uses TRBV7-2 and TRBJ2-7, with TRBD2 matching over 11 bases. Germline values: CDR1 SGHTA, CDR2 FQGNSA. After removal of 4 bases from V and 4 bases from J, the junction contained 3 bases not matched to a gene. The CDR3 spans 14 residues. The CDR3 reads CASSWRTSGYEQYF. The CDR3, as DNA: TGTGCCAGCAGCTGGCGGACTAGCGGGTACGAGCAGTACTTC.

This clone appeared once. V gene TRBV2 combines with J gene TRBJ1-2; 9 bases map to TRBD1. CDR1 and CDR2 from the germline V gene are SNHLY and FYNNEI. The CDR3 loop spans 15 amino acids. V dropped 7 bases and J dropped 7; count of bases not matched to a gene: 13. Here the CDR3 DNA reads TGTGCCAGCAAGGACTTCCCGGGACAGGGAAGTGGCTACACCTTC. As protein: CASKDFPGQGSGYTF.

This clone was counted between two and nine times. This chain's CDR3 is CASTRGDSGNTIYF. Written as DNA, the CDR3 is TGTGCCAGCACCAGGGGGGACTCTGGAAACACCATATATTTT. The genes are TRBV2 and TRBJ1-3; 7 bases are shared with TRBD1. The CDR3 length is 14 residues. With 7 bases clipped from V and 0 bases from J, the junction kept 3 bases outside the gene matches. The germline CDR1 and CDR2 sequences are SNHLY and FYNNEI.